These 19 T cell receptor beta chains originate from one sample sequenced in a study of control samples from healthy donors and cancer patients. Assay used: immunoSEQ multiplex PCR; TCRdb lists only in-frame clones, some missing. The table records around 71,000 clones, around 87% of them present only once. The sample comprised PBMCs. The receptor set was obtained from a woman in her 50s with head and neck cancer.

With respect to this clone: Other nucleotide sequences from this sample produce the same CDR3. The chain links TRBV27 to TRBJ2-3; tentative D call: TRBD2 (7 bases). This CDR3 has 16 amino acids. Per the germline V gene, CDR1 is MNHEY and CDR2 is SMNVEV (reference sequence). Trimming removed 2 bases at V and 4 bases at J, with 16 bases between. The CDR3 DNA is TGTGCCAGCAGTTTAAGTGGGGGGGGCCGTGCAGATACGCAGTATTTT. It encodes CASSLSGGGRADTQYF.

The chain employs TRBV10-1 and TRBJ2-1, with a tentative D call TRBD1 (6 bases). CDR1 is WNHNN, CDR2 SYGVQD, per germline (reference sequence). Trimming left V 3 bases short and J 7 bases short, with 19 bases between. This CDR3 spans 16 amino acids. CDR3 region: CASSEGGQGLWNEQFF. The CDR3 nucleotides are TGCGCCAGCAGTGAAGGGGGTCAGGGGTTGTGGAATGAGCAGTTCTTC.

This clone was detected only once. V is TRBV2 and J is TRBJ2-1; tentative D call: TRBD1 (5 bases). The V gene lost 6 bases and the J gene lost 0 bases, with 9 bases spanning the gap. The CDR3 consists of 14 residues. Germline V CDR1 and CDR2: SNHLY, FYNNEI. CDR3 coding DNA: TGTGCCAGCAGCAGACAGAGCTCCTACAATGAGCAGTTCTTC. Its protein is CASSRQSSYNEQFF.

This rearrangement joins TRBV3-1 (or the pseudogene TRBV3-2) to TRBJ1-3; no firm D call. Germline V CDR1 and CDR2: LGHDT, YNNKEL (reference sequence). Trimming left V 9 bases short and J 0 bases short, with 6 bases between. CDR3 length: 12 amino acids. CDR3: CASQDSGNTIYF. CDR3 bases: TGTGCCAGTCAGGACTCTGGAAACACCATATATTTT.

V is TRBV5-1 and J is TRBJ2-6, with TRBD2 identical over 7 bases. This CDR3 region has 17 residues. Germline CDR1 SGHRS, CDR2 YFSETQ. V lost 0 bases to trimming and J lost 1 base; unmatched junction nucleotides: 4. The CDR3 DNA is TGCGCCAGCAGCTTGGCCGGGGGGAAATCTGGGGCCAACGTCCTGACTTTC. It encodes CASSLAGGKSGANVLTF.

The chain uses TRBV6-5 and TRBJ2-3; possible D gene TRBD2, 7 bases. CDR3 length equals 14 residues. The V gene lost 6 bases and the J gene lost 5 bases, with 15 bases spanning the gap. Germline V gene sequence: CDR1 MNHEY, CDR2 SVGAGI. CDR3 bases: TGTGCCAGCAGCCTCGGGGGGCGAGAAGATACGCAGTATTTT. This encodes CASSLGGREDTQYF.

The chain combines TRBV6-2 or TRBV6-3 with TRBJ1-5, with D perhaps matching TRBD1 (6 bases). V was trimmed by 6 bases and J by 2 bases, leaving 20 bases between them. There are 17 residues in the CDR3. CDR1 is MNHEY, CDR2 SVGEGT, per germline. CDR3 in DNA: TGTGCCAGCAGCCCTAATACAGGGACTGGGGGCAATCAGCCCCAGCATTTT. This sequence encodes CASSPNTGTGGNQPQHF.

The rearrangement uses TRBV14 and TRBJ1-2, with 9 bases identical to TRBD1. J lost 4 bases, V lost 4 bases, and 16 bases had no gene match. The CDR3 covers 18 residues. Germline-derived CDR1 and CDR2 are SGHDN and FVKESK. CDR3 residues: CASSPHGGQGSYLYGYTF. Written as DNA, the CDR3 is TGTGCCAGCAGCCCCCACGGGGGACAGGGTTCTTATCTCTATGGCTACACCTTC.

This clone has only a few counts. The V and J genes are TRBV7-9 and TRBJ2-1; TRBD1 matches at 8 bases. The CDR3 runs 15 residues. V was pared by 5 bases and J by 1 base, with 4 bases of the junction left unmatched. Germline V lookup: CDR1 SEHNR, CDR2 FQNEAQ (reference sequence). The CDR3 coding sequence is TGTGCCAGCAGCCCCGACAGGGGATCCTACAATGAGCAGTTCTTC. Translation gives CASSPDRGSYNEQFF.

In nucleotides, the CDR3 is TGCGCCAGCAGCTTTACTAGCTGGACAGATACGCAGTATTTT. Protein sequence: CASSFTSWTDTQYF. The chain employs TRBV5-1 and TRBJ2-3, with D possibly being TRBD2 (6 bases). Germline CDR1 reads SGHRS; CDR2 reads YFSETQ. The V and J ends lost 2 bases and 3 bases respectively, with 10 bases between them. The CDR3 sequence is 14 residues long.

J is TRBJ1-2 and V is TRBV7-2; D unclear. Trimming shortened V by 0 bases and J by 7 bases, and 12 bases separated the two germline ends. Germline loops: CDR1 SGHTA, CDR2 FQGNSA. This CDR3 comprises 14 residues. The CDR3 DNA reads TGTGCCAGCAGCTTAGCAGGCGGGGAGGGTGGCTACACCTTC. Its protein is CASSLAGGEGGYTF.

V is TRBV6-5 and J is TRBJ1-3, with a weak D call TRBD1 (5 bases). Trimming took 2 bases from V and 2 from J, leaving 10 bases between them. The CDR3 runs to 15 residues. CDR1 and CDR2 (germline): MNHEY, SVGAGI. The CDR3 reads CASSYGAGTGNTIYF. The CDR3 DNA reads as TGTGCCAGCAGTTACGGGGCAGGGACTGGAAACACCATATATTTT.

This clone was counted only a few times. The rearrangement joins TRBV25-1 to TRBJ1-5, with unresolved D. The germline V and J ends were trimmed by 2 bases and 0 bases, with 5 bases remaining between them. The V gene's germline CDR1 is MGHDK and CDR2 SYGVNS. CDR3 size: 14 residues. The DNA for the CDR3 is TGTGCCAGCAGTGAAGACTATAGCAATCAGCCCCAGCATTTT. This sequence encodes CASSEDYSNQPQHF.

J is TRBJ1-2 and V is TRBV19; D may be TRBD1 (5 bases). This CDR3 comprises 15 residues. The germline V and J ends were trimmed by 0 bases and 4 bases, with 12 bases remaining between them. Per germline, CDR1 LNHDA and CDR2 SQIVND (reference sequence). Here the CDR3 reads CASSIDQGRSYGYTF. As DNA, the CDR3 is TGTGCCAGTAGTATAGATCAGGGCAGGTCCTATGGCTACACCTTC.

This chain joins TRBV6-6 and TRBJ1-1; D is possibly TRBD1 (5 bases). V lost 7 bases, J lost 7 bases, and 16 bases lay in between. Germline assignment: CDR1 MNHNY and CDR2 SVGAGI (reference sequence). This CDR3 spans 13 amino acids. The CDR3 protein is CASTTLGDSEAFF. The DNA of the CDR3 is TGTGCCAGCACTACCCTTGGTGACAGTGAAGCTTTCTTT.

The J gene is TRBJ1-6, the V gene TRBV30, with 7 bases lining up with TRBD1. Unmatched junction bases numbered 3, after V lost 4 bases and J lost 3 bases. This CDR3 spans 14 amino acids. The germline V gene encodes CDR1 GTSNPN and CDR2 SVGIG (reference sequence). The CDR3 nucleotides read TGTGCCTGGACAGCAGGGGGCTATAATTCACCCCTCCACTTT. This translates into CAWTAGGYNSPLHF. The variable domain in full, with the rest retrieved from reference TRBV30 and TRBJ1-6, is SQTIHQWPATLVQPVGSPLSLECTVEGTSNPNLYWYRQAAGRGLQLLFYSVGIGQISSEVPQNLSASRPQDRQFILSSKKLLLSDSGFYLCAWTAGGYNSPLHFGNGTRLTVT.

This chain links TRBV18 with TRBJ2-1, with D perhaps given as TRBD1 or TRBD2 (5 bases each). This CDR3 is built from 14 residues. Germline lookup yields CDR1 KGHSH and CDR2 LQKENI. Between the trimmed V and J ends, which lost 0 bases and 8 bases, there was a span of 11 bases. The CDR3 nucleotides read TGTGCCAGCTCACCACCGAATAGGGACGATGAGCAGTTCTTC. It encodes CASSPPNRDDEQFF.

The chain joins TRBV28 to TRBJ1-4; 7 bases line up with TRBD1. Trimming at V came to 5 bases and at J to 8 bases, leaving 8 bases not matched to a gene. Germline values: CDR1 MDHEN, CDR2 SYDVKM. The length of the CDR3 is 14 residues. The CDR3 region is CASSETGLREKLFF. The CDR3 region has the DNA TGTGCCAGCAGTGAGACAGGGCTGAGGGAAAAACTGTTTTTT.

This chain uses TRBV28 with TRBJ1-4; TRBD1 is a possible D gene (5 bases). CDR3 length: 15 amino acids. V shed 2 bases and J shed 11 bases, with 18 bases lying between them. Germline-derived CDR1 and CDR2 are MDHEN and SYDVKM. The CDR3 loop is CASSLLRVTRGKLFF. DNA for the CDR3: TGTGCCAGCAGTTTACTCAGGGTCACCCGGGGGAAACTGTTTTTT.